This T cell receptor beta chain was identified during a study of T cells after yellow fever vaccination. Across the whole study: The authors prepared low-cell-number fractions using SMART-Seq v4 Ultra Low Input.

Study observations and caveats: From the bulk population, abundant clonotypes could contaminate and appear within FACS-sorted repertoires. Clones from primary vaccination mostly reappeared after the booster (96% CD4, around 90% CD8). The secondary response was weaker, and its peak arrived faster, on day 5 versus 15.

In regard to this clonotype: What it recognizes is unknown.

Looked up from germline, CDR1 is SGDLS and CDR2 is YYNGEE. V lost 3 bases and J lost 6; bases outside the gene matches: 6. The CDR3 runs to 13 residues. TCRdb recomputed calls from the 5' RACE reads with MiXCR, one row per CDR3 protein. The data contain approximately 160,000 distinct CDR3 sequences, 7% to 10% of them seen just once; the ten biggest clones take up around 40%. The TCR comes from a man between 18 and 29 years old who received the YFV17D yellow fever vaccine. The material was CD8+ T cells sorted from PBMCs, obtained 45 days after the yellow fever booster vaccination. The V gene is TRBV9, the J gene TRBJ2-7; 7 bases line up with TRBD1. The CDR3 DNA follows: TGTGCCAGCAGCGATACAGGGGCGGGCGAGCAGTACTTC. It codes for CASSDTGAGEQYF.